This T cell receptor (beta chain) was observed in a study of blood T cell repertoires in COVID-19 (TCRdb year 2020). Describing the broader study: Samples covering the acute and convalescent phases of COVID-19 were provided by collaborators in the United States, Italy and Spain. The prospective study material was composed of cDNA or gDNA derived from T cells, B-cell-depleted T cells, or PBMCs. Where available, HLA class I and class II types were taken from metadata supplied by the sample provider and were not determined by assay-based typing. Deeply sampled blood TCRbeta repertoires from subjects exposed to, actively infected with, or recovered from COVID-19 were included in the dataset. The repertoires were made available in a free public database intended to serve as a resource for research on the immune response to SARS-CoV-2. Samples were obtained from the ongoing ImmuneRACE study (first 160 participants) and from approximately 1,200 subjects provided by 6 global collaborators. A de-identified subject ID, COVID-19 status, age in years and sex were almost always included in the sample metadata. The paper as a whole reports these results and caveats: The amount of clinical and demographic metadata varied by source and participant and was provided uncurated.

The immunoSEQ Assay, a bias-controlled multiplex PCR, was used to amplify TCRbeta CDR3 regions from genomic DNA. Concerning the study's data processing: The number of nucleated cells in each sample was estimated by amplification of reference gene primers within the assay. To quantify the absolute abundance of each unique TCRbeta CDR3 rearrangement, sequence reads were collapsed and filtered. For each sample, productive Simpson clonality was calculated as the square root of Simpson's diversity index over productive rearrangements. Sourced from immuneACCESS, this table was stored by TCRdb with only in-frame sequences that have V and J called. A share of the clones is absent; for the studies checked, an unresolved V gene accounts for under half, and the remainder has no known explanation. Clonal size and the V and J genes are those of that table, whereas D and trimming came from the DNA. The sample table holds a few hundred thousand clones, of which roughly 87% were seen once. Roughly 1% of the sample goes to the ten largest clones.

Enrolling through a virtual design, the prospective study's participants ranged in age from roughly 18 to 89 years and lived across more than 20 United States geographic areas. In the prospective study, cohorts were assigned on the basis of participant-reported clinical history obtained from a screening survey and a study questionnaire. ImmuneRACE Cohort 3 recovered participants were defined by two consecutive negative NP/OP PCR tests, healthcare professional clearance, or symptom resolution. In the prospective study, mobile phlebotomists collected whole blood, serum and a nasopharyngeal or oropharyngeal swab from each participant. Prospective study participants could optionally give additional blood draws and questionnaires over an approximately two-month period. Prospective study blood samples were shipped either frozen or at room temperature before DNA extraction. From the cysteine up to the phenylalanine, the CDR3 has a length of 12 residues. Only the CDR3 part of the read is kept: 36 bases, read in frame from the first base. The germline V gene encodes CDR1 SGHVS and CDR2 FNYEAQ. V loses 5 bases of germline sequence and J loses 5 bases, and the interval between the two ends is 8 bases.

For this clone: Its specific antigen is unknown. The input lacks base qualities; no much larger clone sits a single base away.

The rearranged chain carries TRBV7-6 and TRBJ2-3; the D segment cannot be called with confidence. The sample consisted of PBMCs or T cells enriched from blood (not recorded which). The receptor's source is a woman aged 25 to 39 who had recovered from COVID-19. The CDR3 amino acid sequence is: CASSLPLDTQYF. The DNA reads TGTGCCAGCAGCCTCCCCTTAGATACGCAGTATTTT. Extended through the reference TRBV7-6 and TRBJ2-3 proteins, this CDR3 yields the full variable domain: GAGVSQSPRYKVTKRGQDVALRCDPISGHVSLYWYRQALGQGPEFLTYFNYEAQQDKSGLPNDRFSAERPEGSISTLTIQRTEQRDSAMYRCASSLPLDTQYFGPGTRLTVL.